The rows below give T cell receptor beta chains drawn from one sample of a study of blood T cell repertoires in COVID-19. Data came from immunoSEQ multiplex PCR; TCRdb stores just in-frame clones and leaves some out. This table holds approximately 340,000 clones, 91% found once. Sequenced: PBMCs or T cells enriched from blood (not recorded which). The receptors derive from a woman aged 40 to 49 who had been exposed to COVID-19. Each CDR3 is given with its conserved first and last residue. D genes are given only for firm matches. Size tells how often a clone was seen (once, few, many) or the class of an expanded clone, and some rows leave it out.

J	D	V	size	DNA	CDR3
TRBJ1-2	-	TRBV30	once	TGTGCCTGGACCGGAGTCGAGTCGGGCTACACCTTC	CAWTGVESGYTF
TRBJ2-5	-	TRBV7-3	once	TGTGCCAGCAGCCCCCCGGGAGAGACCCAGTACTTC	CASSPPGETQYF
TRBJ1-1	-	TRBV7-2	-	TGTGCCAGCAGCCTACAATCGACAGGCGGGACTGAAGCTTTCTTT	CASSLQSTGGTEAFF
TRBJ2-7	-	TRBV29-1	-	TGCAGCTACAGACAGGGAGGCTCCTACGAGCAGTACTTC	CSYRQGGSYEQYF
TRBJ2-7	-	TRBV2	few	TGTGCCAGCATTGATCCTAGTCCCTTCTACGAGCAGTACTTC	CASIDPSPFYEQYF
TRBJ2-3	TRBD1	TRBV7-9	-	TGTGCCAGCAGTTCCACCGTAGGGGGCTACACAGATACGCAGTATTTT	CASSSTVGGYTDTQYF
TRBJ2-5	-	TRBV2	-	TGTGCCAGCAGACTAGCTGAGACCCAGTACTTC	CASRLAETQYF
TRBJ2-2	TRBD2	TRBV7-3	few	TGTGCCAGCAGTAAGGATCCGAGCGGGAGCAGAACCGGGGAGCTGTTTTTT	CASSKDPSGSRTGELFF
TRBJ2-3	TRBD2	TRBV7-3	-	TGTGCCAGCAGATCCCACGGGGGGGTGTCAGATACGCAGTATTTT	CASRSHGGVSDTQYF
TRBJ1-1	TRBD1	TRBV30	-	TGTGCCTGGGGACAGGCGGACGCTGAAGCTTTCTTT	CAWGQADAEAFF
TRBJ2-5	TRBD1	TRBV29-1	-	TGCAGCGTTGGAGGGACAGGGGGAGAGACCCAGTACTTC	CSVGGTGGETQYF
TRBJ1-6	TRBD1	TRBV2	-	TGTGCCACCCCGGGACAGGGGAATTATAATTCACCCCTCCACTTT	CATPGQGNYNSPLHF
TRBJ2-5	TRBD1	TRBV10-2	-	TGCGCCAGCAGTGAGTCGTCGCAGGGGGCTGGGGAGACCCAGTACTTC	CASSESSQGAGETQYF
TRBJ2-6	-	TRBV5-4	-	TGTGCCAGCAGTTTTCTATTCTCTGGGGCCAACGTCCTGACTTTC	CASSFLFSGANVLTF
TRBJ1-1	-	TRBV29-1	-	TGCAGCGTTGAAAGGACAATGGTCGCTGAAGCTTTCTTT	CSVERTMVAEAFF
TRBJ1-4	-	TRBV6-6	few	TGTGCCAGCAGTCCTCAGACACCATTTGCAACTAATGAAAAACTGTTTTTT	CASSPQTPFATNEKLFF
TRBJ1-6	-	TRBV14	-	TGTGCCAGCAGCCAAGTCCCCTGGACAGCTTCACCCCTCCACTTT	CASSQVPWTASPLHF
TRBJ2-1	TRBD1	TRBV19	-	TGTGCCAGTAGTAGCCCGACAGGGGGCGCTTACAATGAGCAGTTCTTC	CASSSPTGGAYNEQFF
TRBJ2-2	TRBD2	TRBV29-1	-	TGCAGCGTTTTAGGACTAGCGGGGGACCACGGAACCGGGGAGCTGTTTTTT	CSVLGLAGDHGTGELFF
TRBJ1-1	-	TRBV2	-	TGTGCCAGCAAGTCGGTGCAGAACACTGAAGCTTTCTTT	CASKSVQNTEAFF
TRBJ2-1	TRBD2	TRBV10-2	-	TGCGCCAGCAGCTTGCTAGCGGGAGGTATTAGCACCTACAATGAGCAGTTCTTC	CASSLLAGGISTYNEQFF
TRBJ1-2	-	TRBV5-4	few	TGTGCCAGCAGCGCATCCCAGGGGAGCCACTATGGCTACACCTTC	CASSASQGSHYGYTF
TRBJ2-5	-	TRBV14	once	TGTGCCAGCAGCCAAGACCTTTTGCAGGAGACCCAGTACTTC	CASSQDLLQETQYF
TRBJ2-5	TRBD2	TRBV27	-	TGTGCCAGCAGTCTGACGGGACTAGGGGAGACCCAGTACTTC	CASSLTGLGETQYF
TRBJ2-7	-	TRBV7-9	once	TGTGCCAGCAGCAGGGGGCGGGGGAGCTCCTACGAGCAGTACTTC	CASSRGRGSSYEQYF
TRBJ1-6	TRBD1	TRBV5-1	few	TGCGCCAGCAGCCTCGGACAGGGGGCCTCACCCCTCCACTTT	CASSLGQGASPLHF
TRBJ2-1	-	TRBV18	-	TGTGCCAGCTCACCGGACAGAAATGAGCAGTTCTTC	CASSPDRNEQFF
TRBJ1-1	-	TRBV19	-	TGTGCCAGTAGAAGAAGAGGCGAGTGGAACACTGAAGCTTTCTTT	CASRRRGEWNTEAFF
TRBJ1-4	-	TRBV2	-	TGTGCCAGCAGTGAGGAACAGGGTGGAGAAAAACTGTTTTTT	CASSEEQGGEKLFF